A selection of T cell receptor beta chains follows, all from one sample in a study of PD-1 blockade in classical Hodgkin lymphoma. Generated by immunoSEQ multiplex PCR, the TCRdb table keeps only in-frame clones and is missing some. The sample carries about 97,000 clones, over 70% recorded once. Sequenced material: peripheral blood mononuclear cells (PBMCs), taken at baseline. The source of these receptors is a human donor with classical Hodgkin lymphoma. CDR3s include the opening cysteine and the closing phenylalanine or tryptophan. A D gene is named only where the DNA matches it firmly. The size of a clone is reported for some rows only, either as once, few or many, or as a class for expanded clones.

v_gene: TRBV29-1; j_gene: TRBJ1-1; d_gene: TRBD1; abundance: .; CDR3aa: CSARTGETEAFF; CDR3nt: TGCAGCGCCCGGACAGGGGAGACTGAAGCTTTCTTT
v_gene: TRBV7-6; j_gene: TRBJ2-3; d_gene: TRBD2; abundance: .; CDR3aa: CASSLRTSGSRGTDTQYF; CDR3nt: TGTGCCAGCAGCCTCCGGACTAGCGGGAGCAGAGGCACAGATACGCAGTATTTT
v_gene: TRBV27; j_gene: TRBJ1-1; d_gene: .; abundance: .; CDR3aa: CASSPHQPNTEAFF; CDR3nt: TGTGCCAGCAGCCCACACCAGCCGAACACTGAAGCTTTCTTT
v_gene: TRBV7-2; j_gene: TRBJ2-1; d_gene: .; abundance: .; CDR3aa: CASSLASNNEQFF; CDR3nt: TGTGCCAGCAGCTTAGCTAGTAACAATGAGCAGTTCTTC
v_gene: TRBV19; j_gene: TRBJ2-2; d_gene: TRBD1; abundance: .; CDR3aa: CASASGTGWSGELFF; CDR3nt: TGTGCCAGTGCTTCCGGGACAGGGTGGTCCGGGGAGCTGTTTTTT
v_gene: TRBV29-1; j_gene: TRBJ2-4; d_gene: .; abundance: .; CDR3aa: CSVEASAKNIQYF; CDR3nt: TGCAGCGTTGAGGCCTCAGCGAAAAACATTCAGTACTTC
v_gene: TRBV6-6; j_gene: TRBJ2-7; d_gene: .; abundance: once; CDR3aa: CASSYPGIAPSYEQYF; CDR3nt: TGTGCCAGCAGTTACCCGGGGATTGCCCCTTCCTACGAGCAGTACTTC
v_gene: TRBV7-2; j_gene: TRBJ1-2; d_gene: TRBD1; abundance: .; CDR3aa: CASSWHRGLTNYGYTF; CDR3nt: TGTGCCAGCAGCTGGCACAGGGGGCTGACTAACTATGGCTACACCTTC
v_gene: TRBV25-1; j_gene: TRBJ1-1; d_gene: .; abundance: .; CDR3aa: CASSGLGFENTEAFF; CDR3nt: TGTGCCAGCAGTGGACTCGGGTTCGAGAACACTGAAGCTTTCTTT
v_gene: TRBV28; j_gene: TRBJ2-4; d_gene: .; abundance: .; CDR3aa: CASNAQGRKNIQYF; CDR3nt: TGTGCCAGCAACGCGCAGGGTAGGAAAAACATTCAGTACTTC
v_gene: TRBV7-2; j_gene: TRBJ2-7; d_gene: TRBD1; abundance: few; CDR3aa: CASSPGQGREQYF; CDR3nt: TGTGCCAGCAGCCCTGGACAGGGAAGGGAGCAGTACTTC
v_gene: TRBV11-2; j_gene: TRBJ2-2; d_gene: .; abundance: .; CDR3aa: CASRAQGGTGELFF; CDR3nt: TGTGCCAGCAGGGCCCAGGGGGGCACCGGGGAGCTGTTTTTT
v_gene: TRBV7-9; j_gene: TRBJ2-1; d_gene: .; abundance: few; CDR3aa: CAARDNAYNEQFF; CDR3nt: TGTGCCGCCCGGGACAATGCCTACAATGAGCAGTTCTTC
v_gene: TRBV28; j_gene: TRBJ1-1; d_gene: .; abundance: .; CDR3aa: CASSPNHGTEAFF; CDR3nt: TGTGCCAGCAGCCCTAACCACGGGACTGAAGCTTTCTTT
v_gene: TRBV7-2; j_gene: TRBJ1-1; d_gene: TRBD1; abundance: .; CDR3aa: CASSLGQRNTEAFF; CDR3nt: TGTGCCAGCAGCTTGGGACAGAGAAACACTGAAGCTTTCTTT
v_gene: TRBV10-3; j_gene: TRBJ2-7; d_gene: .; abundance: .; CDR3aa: CAITPDSSYEQYF; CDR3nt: TGTGCCATCACCCCGGACTCGTCCTACGAGCAGTACTTC
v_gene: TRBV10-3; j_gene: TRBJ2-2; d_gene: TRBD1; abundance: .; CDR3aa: CAINKGTGNTGELFF; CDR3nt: TGTGCCATCAATAAGGGGACAGGGAACACCGGGGAGCTGTTTTTT
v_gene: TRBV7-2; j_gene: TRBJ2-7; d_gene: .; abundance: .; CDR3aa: CASSLALNSYEQYF; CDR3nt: TGTGCCAGCAGCTTAGCCCTGAACTCCTACGAGCAGTACTTC
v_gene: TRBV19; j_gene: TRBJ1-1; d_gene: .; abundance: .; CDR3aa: CASSIGAARDTEAFF; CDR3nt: TGTGCCAGTAGTATAGGGGCGGCGCGGGACACTGAAGCTTTCTTT
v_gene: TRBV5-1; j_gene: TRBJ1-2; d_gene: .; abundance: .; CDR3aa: CASSFGGRERSRDGYTF; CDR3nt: TGCGCCAGCAGCTTTGGGGGCCGAGAGAGAAGCCGGGACGGCTACACCTTC
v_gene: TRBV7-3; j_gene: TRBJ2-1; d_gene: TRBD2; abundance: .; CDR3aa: CASSLEGLAYNEQFF; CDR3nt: TGTGCCAGCAGCTTAGAGGGACTAGCGTACAATGAGCAGTTCTTC
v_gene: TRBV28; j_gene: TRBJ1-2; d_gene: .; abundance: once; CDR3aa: CASSFGPGGRYGYTF; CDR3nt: TGTGCCAGCAGTTTCGGACCCGGTGGTCGGTATGGCTACACCTTC
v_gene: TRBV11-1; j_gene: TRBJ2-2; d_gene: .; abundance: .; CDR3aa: CASSLEALAGELFF; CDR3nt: TGTGCCAGCAGCTTAGAAGCATTGGCCGGGGAGCTGTTTTTT
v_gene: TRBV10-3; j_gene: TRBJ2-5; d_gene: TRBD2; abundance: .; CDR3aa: CAIRPSGLAGIGTQYF; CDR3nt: TGTGCCATCAGACCTTCAGGACTAGCGGGAATCGGGACCCAGTACTTC
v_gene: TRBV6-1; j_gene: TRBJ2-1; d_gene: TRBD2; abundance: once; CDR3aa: CASKVASGRQNEQFF; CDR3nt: TGTGCCAGCAAAGTGGCTAGCGGGAGACAGAATGAGCAGTTCTTC
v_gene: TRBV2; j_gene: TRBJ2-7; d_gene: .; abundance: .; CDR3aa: CASTPGVGAYEQYF; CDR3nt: TGTGCCAGCACCCCCGGGGTAGGTGCCTACGAGCAGTACTTC
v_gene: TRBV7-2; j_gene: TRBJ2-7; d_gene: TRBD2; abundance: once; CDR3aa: CASSLSPGGAGEQYF; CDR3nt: TGTGCCAGCAGCCTATCCCCCGGGGGGGCCGGCGAGCAGTACTTC
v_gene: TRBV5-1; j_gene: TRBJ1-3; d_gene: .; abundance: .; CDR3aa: CASSSGRGSGNTIYF; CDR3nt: TGCGCCAGCAGCTCGGGACGGGGCTCTGGAAACACCATATATTTT
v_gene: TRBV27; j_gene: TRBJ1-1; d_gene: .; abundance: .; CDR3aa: CASSRSPGVNTEAFF; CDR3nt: TGTGCCAGCAGTCGATCGCCCGGGGTGAACACTGAAGCTTTCTTT
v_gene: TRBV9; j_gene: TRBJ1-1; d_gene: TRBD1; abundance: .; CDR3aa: CASSVAEGALNTEAFF; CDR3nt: TGTGCCAGCAGCGTAGCGGAGGGGGCTTTGAACACTGAAGCTTTCTTT
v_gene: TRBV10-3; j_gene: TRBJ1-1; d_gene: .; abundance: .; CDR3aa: CAISLRDLNTEAFF; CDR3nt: TGTGCCATCAGCCTCAGGGACCTGAACACTGAAGCTTTCTTT
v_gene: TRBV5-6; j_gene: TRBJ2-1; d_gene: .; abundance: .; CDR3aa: CASSSRLASSYNEQFF; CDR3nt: TGTGCCAGCAGCTCCCGGTTAGCTAGCAGCTACAATGAGCAGTTCTTC
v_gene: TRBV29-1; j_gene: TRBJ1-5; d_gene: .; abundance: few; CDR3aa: CSVGGGSGNQPQHF; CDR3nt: TGCAGCGTTGGGGGAGGGTCTGGCAATCAGCCCCAGCATTTT
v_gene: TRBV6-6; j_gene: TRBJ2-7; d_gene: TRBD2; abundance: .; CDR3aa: CASGTRASEQYF; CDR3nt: TGTGCCAGTGGGACTAGGGCGAGCGAGCAGTACTTC
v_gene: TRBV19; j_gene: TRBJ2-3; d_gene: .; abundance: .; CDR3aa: CASSIVGTDTQYF; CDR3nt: TGTGCCAGTAGTATAGTTGGCACAGATACGCAGTATTTT
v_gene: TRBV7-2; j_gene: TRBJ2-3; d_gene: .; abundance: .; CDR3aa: CASSLEVGVRTDTQYF; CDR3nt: TGTGCCAGCAGCTTAGAGGTGGGAGTGCGCACAGATACGCAGTATTTT
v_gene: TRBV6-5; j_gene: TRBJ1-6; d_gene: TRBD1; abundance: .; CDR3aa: CASTLDRVNSPLHF; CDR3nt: TGTGCCAGCACCTTGGACAGGGTTAATTCACCCCTCCACTTT
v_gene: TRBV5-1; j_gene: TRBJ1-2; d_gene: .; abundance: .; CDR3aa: CASSSIPAGAEGGYTF; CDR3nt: TGCGCCAGCAGCTCCATACCGGCCGGAGCCGAGGGTGGCTACACCTTC
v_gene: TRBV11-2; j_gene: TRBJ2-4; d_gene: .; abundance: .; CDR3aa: CASSLDGSQNIQYF; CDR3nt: TGTGCCAGCAGCTTAGACGGTAGCCAAAACATTCAGTACTTC
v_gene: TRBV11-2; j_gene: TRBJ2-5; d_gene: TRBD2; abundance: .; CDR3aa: CASSLGGGAETQYF; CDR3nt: TGTGCCAGCAGCTTAGGCGGGGGGGCAGAGACCCAGTACTTC
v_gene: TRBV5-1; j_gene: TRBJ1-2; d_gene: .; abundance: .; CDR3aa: CASSLGRGYGYTF; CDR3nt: TGTGCCAGCAGCTTGGGGCGCGGATATGGCTACACCTTC
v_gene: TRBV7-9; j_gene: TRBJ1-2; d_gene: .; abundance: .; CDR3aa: CASSFFAGNINYGYTF; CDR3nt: TGTGCCAGCAGCTTTTTTGCAGGGAATATTAACTATGGCTACACCTTC
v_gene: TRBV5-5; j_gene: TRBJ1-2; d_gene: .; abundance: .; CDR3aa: CASSRRSEPNPNYGYTF; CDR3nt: TGTGCCAGCAGCCGGAGGTCAGAGCCCAATCCGAACTATGGCTACACCTTC
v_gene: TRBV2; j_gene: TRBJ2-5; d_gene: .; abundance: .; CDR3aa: CASSREGGSETQYF; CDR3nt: TGTGCCAGCAGTCGAGAGGGTGGATCGGAGACCCAGTACTTC
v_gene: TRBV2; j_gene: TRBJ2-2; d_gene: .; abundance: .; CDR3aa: CASSGSGSGELFF; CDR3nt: TGTGCCAGCAGTGGTTCGGGCTCCGGGGAGCTGTTTTTT
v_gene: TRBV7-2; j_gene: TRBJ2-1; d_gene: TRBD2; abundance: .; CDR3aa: CASSTGLARSYNEQFF; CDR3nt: TGTGCCAGCAGTACCGGACTAGCCCGCTCCTACAATGAGCAGTTCTTC